This paragraph covers one T cell receptor (beta chain) sequence. This sample is drawn from a study of blood T cell repertoires in COVID-19. Study-level information: Acute and convalescent COVID-19 specimens originated in the United States, Italy and Spain. PBMCs, B-cell-depleted T cells, or T cells were the source of the cDNA or gDNA that made up the material.

The repertoire was sequenced with immunoSEQ multiplex PCR; TCRdb's copy has only in-frame clones and lacks some. The data hold some 85,000 clones, with about 83% observed a single time. Those enrolled in Seattle joined during active infection and were followed longitudinally afterward. Source material: peripheral blood. The clonotype comes from a man between 65 and 85 years old with COVID-19, enrolled during active disease.

The DNA for the CDR3 is TGCGCCAGCAGCCAAGAGCCTAGGATGAACTGGGAGCAGTTCTTC. Its protein product is CASSQEPRMNWEQFF. The chain has TRBV4-1 and TRBJ2-1, with D unclear. The CDR3 loop spans 15 amino acids. Trimming shortened V by 0 bases and J by 10 bases, and 16 bases separated the two germline ends. Looked up from germline, CDR1 is MGHRA and CDR2 is YSYEKL.